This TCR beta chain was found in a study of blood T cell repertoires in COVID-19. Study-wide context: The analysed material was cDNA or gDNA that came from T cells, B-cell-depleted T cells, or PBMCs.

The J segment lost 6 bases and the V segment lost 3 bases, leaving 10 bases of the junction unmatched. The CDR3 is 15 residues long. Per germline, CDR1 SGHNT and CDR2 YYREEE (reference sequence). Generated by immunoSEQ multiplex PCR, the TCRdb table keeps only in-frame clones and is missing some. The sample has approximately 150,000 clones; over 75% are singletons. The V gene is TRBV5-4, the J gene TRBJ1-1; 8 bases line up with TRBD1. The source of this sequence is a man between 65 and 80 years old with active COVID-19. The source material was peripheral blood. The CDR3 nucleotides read TGTGCCAGCAGCTCCTCCAGGGGGCAAAAGTCTGAAGCTTTCTTT. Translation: CASSSSRGQKSEAFF.